These 13 T cell receptor beta chains came from one sample sequenced in a study of blood T cells in healthy people across ages. Primers used in a second PCR of about 6 to 11 cycles were a sample-barcoded 5' primer and a J-beta primer mix. Using its own MiXCR run on the 5' RACE reads, TCRdb lists one record per CDR3 protein. The sample shows some 800,000 distinct CDR3 sequences, roughly 25% of them seen only once. These records were also assigned to another study, of T cells of mothers and their children.

Sequenced sample: blood. The receptors derive from a boy aged 10-17 years in good health.

This clonotype was seen a few times. The J gene is TRBJ2-7, the V gene TRBV7-9; D tentatively reads TRBD1 or TRBD2 (5 bases each). Trimming removed 5 bases at V and 6 bases at J, with 20 bases between. In germline, CDR1 is SEHNR, CDR2 FQNEAQ (reference sequence). The CDR3 contains 15 residues. The CDR3: CASSEPGTEVREQYF. As DNA, the CDR3 is TGTGCCAGCAGCGAACCCGGGACCGAGGTCCGCGAGCAGTACTTC.

This clonotype was seen a few times. V is TRBV2 and J is TRBJ1-3, with TRBD1 as a possible D gene (5 bases). V gave up 5 bases and J gave up 0 bases, with 11 bases separating them. Germline V gives CDR1 SNHLY, CDR2 FYNNEI. The CDR3 consists of 15 residues. In nucleotides, the CDR3 is TGTGCCAGCAGTCTCGGGACCGACTCTGGAAACACCATATATTTT. This encodes CASSLGTDSGNTIYF.

This clonotype was detected only a few times. This chain links TRBV7-2 with TRBJ1-4, with TRBD1 matching 11 bases. V trimming: 4 bases; J trimming: 4 bases; junction bases outside the gene matches: 8. The length of the CDR3 is 17 residues. From germline, CDR1 is SGHTA and CDR2 FQGNSA. The CDR3 sequence is CASSWGTGGLSNEKLFF. The CDR3 nucleotides are TGTGCCAGCAGCTGGGGGACAGGGGGGCTGAGTAATGAAAAACTGTTTTTT. Based on the CDR3 plus reference TRBV7-2 and TRBJ1-4, the full variable domain is GAGVSQSPSNKVTEKGKDVELRCDPISGHTALYWYRQSLGQGLEFLIYFQGNSAPDKSGLPSDRFSAERTGGSVSTLTIQRTQQEDSAVYLCASSWGTGGLSNEKLFFGSGTQLSVL.

This clonotype was seen only a few times. This sequence joins TRBV5-1 and TRBJ1-5, with 9 nucleotides matching TRBD1. Trimming cost V 4 bases and J 2 bases; bases outside gene matches: 4. This CDR3 spans 15 amino acids. Germline assignment: CDR1 SGHRS and CDR2 YFSETQ. The CDR3 DNA sequence: TGCGCCAGCAGCCTATGGACAGGGGGCAATCAGCCCCAGCATTTT. Residues: CASSLWTGGNQPQHF.

V gene TRBV29-1 combines with J gene TRBJ2-7, with D perhaps TRBD1 or TRBD2 (5 bases each). The germline V and J ends were trimmed by 6 bases and 3 bases, with 12 bases remaining between them. Germline loops: CDR1 SQVTM, CDR2 ANQGSEA. This CDR3 has 12 residues. The chain's CDR3 is CSVGDAYYEQYF. CDR3 DNA sequence: TGCAGCGTGGGGGACGCGTACTACGAGCAGTACTTC.

The gene calls are TRBV7-2 and TRBJ2-1, with 10 bases that match TRBD1. The V and J ends lost 5 bases and 9 bases, in that order; junction bases with no gene match: 7. CDR1 and CDR2 (germline): SGHTA, FQGNSA. This CDR3 is 14 amino acids long. The CDR3: CASSRDRGAGEQFF. The CDR3 nucleotides are TGTGCCAGCAGCCGGGACAGGGGTGCGGGTGAGCAGTTCTTC.

This clonotype was found many times. The gene calls are TRBV6-4 and TRBJ1-1; D unresolved. Between the trimmed V and J ends, which lost 0 bases and 3 bases, there was a span of 5 bases. CDR1 is MRHNA and CDR2 is SNTAGT in the germline V gene. The CDR3 covers 13 residues. The CDR3 region is CASSDSGYTEAFF. CDR3 DNA: TGTGCCAGCAGTGACTCCGGGTACACTGAAGCTTTCTTT.

This clonotype has a count of ten or more. The V gene is TRBV10-3, the J gene TRBJ2-5; perhaps TRBD1 as D (6 bases). This CDR3 region has 14 residues. V lost 0 bases, J lost 5 bases, and 10 bases lay in between. CDR1 is ENHRY, CDR2 SYGVKD, per germline. The DNA for the CDR3 is TGTGCCATCAGTGAGTCCAGGGGAACCGAGACCCAGTACTTC. This translates into CAISESRGTETQYF.

This clonotype was observed a handful of times. This chain connects TRBV24-1 to TRBJ2-5; tentative D call: TRBD2 (6 bases). CDR1 KGHDR and CDR2 SFDVKD come from the germline V gene. CDR3 length equals 17 residues. The ends were cut back, 5 bases at V and 1 base at J, with 19 bases in the middle. CDR3 amino acids: CATSGRNVQGLQETQYF. For the CDR3, the DNA is TGTGCCACCAGTGGCCGCAACGTGCAGGGACTCCAAGAGACCCAGTACTTC.

This rearrangement joins TRBV7-6 to TRBJ1-2; perhaps TRBD1 as D (6 bases). The CDR3 is made up of 15 amino acids. The ends were cut back, 3 bases at V and 4 bases at J, with 15 bases in the middle. Germline V lookup: CDR1 SGHVS, CDR2 FNYEAQ. CDR3 protein: CASSLEGGKPYGYTF. CDR3 DNA sequence: TGTGCCAGCAGCTTGGAGGGGGGCAAACCCTATGGCTACACCTTC.

The V call is TRBV9, the J call TRBJ1-4; D not resolved. Germline CDR1 and CDR2: SGDLS and YYNGEE. The CDR3 is 14 residues long. Between the trimmed V and J ends, which lost 3 bases and 2 bases, there was a span of 8 bases. The CDR3 region is CASSDDGTNEKLFF. CDR3 coding DNA: TGTGCCAGCAGCGATGACGGCACTAATGAAAAACTGTTTTTT.

The chain has TRBV4-1 and TRBJ2-1, with 7 bases lining up with TRBD2. This CDR3 spans 14 amino acids. CDR1 is MGHRA, CDR2 YSYEKL, per germline. V dropped 4 bases and J dropped 6; count of bases not matched to a gene: 6. The CDR3 spells CASSLWEGPNEQFF. The DNA of the CDR3 is TGCGCCAGCAGCCTCTGGGAGGGACCCAATGAGCAGTTCTTC.

The V and J genes are TRBV29-1 and TRBJ1-1, with D unclear. This CDR3 spans 12 amino acids. Germline V gene lookup returns CDR1 SQVTM and CDR2 ANQGSEA. Trimming removed 5 bases from V and 0 bases from J, with 7 bases in between. CDR3 nucleotides: TGCAGCGTTAGGGATTTGAACACTGAAGCTTTCTTT. The encoded protein is CSVRDLNTEAFF. Based on the CDR3 plus reference TRBV29-1 and TRBJ1-1, the full variable domain is SAVISQKPSRDICQRGTSLTIQCQVDSQVTMMFWYRQQPGQSLTLIATANQGSEATYESGFVIDKFPISRPNLTFSTLTVSNMSPEDSSIYLCSVRDLNTEAFFGQGTRLTVV.